Below are 13 T cell receptor beta chains sequenced from a single sample in a study of blood T cell repertoires in COVID-19. Method: immunoSEQ multiplex PCR; TCRdb's copy keeps in-frame clones and lacks some. The sample contains 350,000 to 450,000 clones, 70% to 90% of which appear only once. Sequencing was performed on peripheral blood. The receptors come from a woman aged 55-75 years with COVID-19, enrolled during active disease.

Details on this clone: The identical CDR3 is also encoded by other nucleotide sequences in the sample. J is TRBJ2-1 and V is TRBV11-3; no firm D call. CDR1 is SGHNT, CDR2 YENEEA, per germline. This CDR3 region has 15 residues. Trimming stripped 2 bases from V and 0 bases from J, with 8 bases between. CDR3 nucleotides: TGTGCCAGCAGCTTATCGGCAGGCTCCTACAATGAGCAGTTCTTC. Amino acids: CASSLSAGSYNEQFF. Complete variable domain (other parts from reference TRBV11-3 and TRBJ2-1): EAGVVQSPRYKIIEKKQPVAFWCNPISGHNTLYWYLQNLGQGPELLIRYENEEAVDDSQLPKDRFSAERLKGVDSTLKIQPAELGDSAVYLCASSLSAGSYNEQFFGPGTRLTVL.

The chain joins TRBV2 to TRBJ1-6; a possible D gene is TRBD1 (5 bases). The V gene lost 4 bases and the J gene lost 5 bases, with 9 bases spanning the gap. Germline CDR1 and CDR2: SNHLY and FYNNEI. CDR3 length equals 14 residues. CDR3 loop: CASSGQGDNSPLHF. The CDR3 bases are TGTGCCAGCAGTGGTCAGGGCGATAATTCACCCCTCCACTTT. Full variable domain (outside the CDR3, taken from reference TRBV2 and TRBJ1-6): EPEVTQTPSHQVTQMGQEVILRCVPISNHLYFYWYRQILGQKVEFLVSFYNNEISEKSEIFDDQFSVERPDGSNFTLKIRSTKLEDSAMYFCASSGQGDNSPLHFGNGTRLTVT.

The J gene is TRBJ2-7, the V gene TRBV6-5; 7 bases match TRBD2. The trim removed 7 bases at V and 2 bases at J, leaving 11 bases unmatched. Germline loops: CDR1 MNHEY, CDR2 SVGAGI. The CDR3 length is 15 residues. CDR3 sequence reads: CASTQLGGKAYEQYF. DNA for the CDR3: TGTGCCAGCACCCAACTCGGGGGGAAGGCCTACGAGCAGTACTTC.

The chain carries TRBV4-2 and TRBJ2-2; no clear D gene. The germline V and J ends were trimmed by 0 bases and 0 bases, with 8 bases remaining between them. The CDR3 consists of 16 residues. The germline CDR1 and CDR2 sequences are LGHNA and YNFKEQ. The CDR3 protein is CASSQDLVPNTGELFF. In DNA form, the CDR3 reads TGTGCCAGCAGCCAAGATTTAGTTCCGAACACCGGGGAGCTGTTTTTT.

This chain links TRBV21-1 with TRBJ1-1; the listed D gene, TRBD1, was not tested against the DNA. TRBV21-1 is listed as a pseudogene. The CDR3 extends over 13 amino acids. This chain's CDR3 is CASSRQEEDEAFF. The CDR3 DNA is TGTGCCAGCAGCCGCCAGGAAGAAGATGAAGCTTTCTTT.

The chain recombines TRBV29-1 with TRBJ1-2; TRBD1 aligns across 9 bases. With V trimmed by 4 bases and J by 4 bases, 16 bases remained unmatched. This CDR3 contains 17 residues. Germline CDR1 SQVTM, CDR2 ANQGSEA. The CDR3 here is CSVVGQGVLNRGYGYTF. The CDR3 DNA reads TGCAGCGTTGTGGGACAGGGAGTGCTGAACAGGGGCTATGGCTACACCTTC.

This clone came up once. This chain links TRBV2 with TRBJ2-6, with D maybe TRBD2 (5 bases). V was clipped by 6 bases and J by 2 bases, with 14 bases between them. The germline CDR1 and CDR2 sequences are SNHLY and FYNNEI. The CDR3 is 16 residues long. CDR3 residues: CASRLLEGAGANVLTF. CDR3 sequence (DNA): TGTGCCAGCAGGCTATTAGAGGGTGCTGGGGCCAACGTCCTGACTTTC.

The chain links TRBV4-2 to TRBJ1-2; the match to TRBD1 covers 11 bases. The trim removed 4 bases at V and 2 bases at J, leaving 3 bases unmatched. The CDR3 loop spans 15 amino acids. Germline-derived CDR1 and CDR2 are LGHNA and YNFKEQ. The CDR3 loop is CASSPRDRGNYGYTF. For the CDR3, the DNA is TGTGCCAGCAGCCCCCGGGACAGGGGGAACTATGGCTACACCTTC.

This clone is a singleton in its sample. The CDR3 loop is CSAEDRGMNTEAFF. The CDR3 DNA follows: TGCAGCGCCGAGGACAGGGGTATGAACACTGAAGCTTTCTTT. V usage is TRBV29-1 and J usage is TRBJ1-1, with 9 bases that match TRBD1. There are 14 residues in the CDR3. The J segment lost 0 bases and the V segment lost 7 bases, leaving 6 bases of the junction unmatched. In germline, CDR1 is SQVTM, CDR2 ANQGSEA.

This clone was picked up a small number of times. The genes are TRBV5-1 and TRBJ1-6, with 9 bases identical to TRBD1. Germline loops: CDR1 SGHRS, CDR2 YFSETQ. J gave up 8 bases and V 4 bases, and 10 bases lay outside the gene matches. The CDR3 consists of 16 residues. The chain's CDR3 is CASSPWTGEVDSPLHF. In nucleotides, the CDR3 is TGCGCCAGCAGCCCCTGGACAGGGGAAGTTGATTCACCCCTCCACTTT. Drawing the rest from reference TRBV5-1 and TRBJ1-6, the complete variable domain is KAGVTQTPRYLIKTRGQQVTLSCSPISGHRSVSWYQQTPGQGLQFLFEYFSETQRNKGNFPGRFSGRQFSNSRSEMNVSTLELGDSALYLCASSPWTGEVDSPLHFGNGTRLTVT.

The rearrangement links TRBV5-1 to TRBJ1-6, with 8 bases that match TRBD1. CDR1 SGHRS and CDR2 YFSETQ come from the germline V gene. Unmatched junction bases numbered 3, after V lost 0 bases and J lost 7 bases. CDR3 length equals 15 residues. The CDR3 DNA reads as TGCGCCAGCAGCTTGGAAACAGGGGGGAATTCACCCCTCCACTTT. Protein: CASSLETGGNSPLHF.

The V and J genes are TRBV19 and TRBJ1-5; D gene ambiguous. The V gene's germline CDR1 is LNHDA and CDR2 SQIVND (reference sequence). CDR3 size: 17 residues. Between the trimmed V and J ends, which lost 5 bases and 3 bases, there was a span of 20 bases. CDR3: CASSFSPRGWDNQPQHF. The CDR3 DNA reads as TGTGCCAGTAGTTTCAGCCCTCGGGGATGGGACAATCAGCCCCAGCATTTT.

The chain has TRBV19 and TRBJ2-2, with D possibly TRBD2 on 5 matching bases. The germline CDR1 and CDR2 sequences are LNHDA and SQIVND (reference sequence). Trimming removed 7 bases at V and 2 bases at J, with 17 bases between. The CDR3 length is 16 residues. The CDR3 here is CASKRSGDLNTGELFF. CDR3 bases: TGTGCCAGTAAGCGTTCCGGGGATCTAAACACCGGGGAGCTGTTTTTT.